What follows are 12 T cell receptor beta chains derived from one specimen sequenced in a study of T-cell memory formation after mild COVID-19. TCRdb re-analysed the 5' RACE reads in MiXCR, keeping a single row per CDR3 protein. The repertoire consists of about 410,000 distinct CDR3 sequences, with 18% occurring once and the leading ten covering about 22%. Input material: PBMCs or a T cell subset sorted from them (not recorded which). All receptors come from a man between 18 and 35 years old who had mild COVID-19 (a few samples of this study predate the infection). Cell type and time point are not known.

This clonotype has a handful of counts. The chain carries TRBV7-3 and TRBJ1-1; weak D call: TRBD1 (5 bases). Germline V gene sequence: CDR1 SGHTA, CDR2 FQGTGA. The CDR3 has 14 residues. Trimming stripped 3 bases from V and 6 bases from J, with 14 bases between. The CDR3 coding sequence is TGTGCCAGCAGCTTGCGTGCAGGGCTTTCTGAAGCTTTCTTT. This sequence encodes CASSLRAGLSEAFF.

The chain has TRBV11-2 and TRBJ2-5; D is uncertain. Between the trimmed V and J ends, which lost 4 bases and 4 bases, there was a span of 19 bases. This CDR3 contains 16 residues. Germline CDR1 reads SGHAT; CDR2 reads FQNNGV. The chain's CDR3 is CASSSSHWVLGETQYF. In DNA form, the CDR3 reads TGTGCCAGCAGCTCATCCCATTGGGTCCTCGGAGAGACCCAGTACTTC.

This clonotype was counted only a few times. V gene TRBV10-3 combines with J gene TRBJ1-5; tentatively, D is TRBD1 (6 bases). The CDR3 is 14 residues long. Germline-derived CDR1 and CDR2 are ENHRY and SYGVKD. V gave up 3 bases and J gave up 5 bases, with 11 bases separating them. As DNA, the CDR3 is TGTGCCATCAGTGAACAGGGCTTGGATCAGCCCCAGCATTTT. Its protein product is CAISEQGLDQPQHF.

The rearrangement uses TRBV4-2 and TRBJ2-7; TRBD2 matches at 11 bases. This CDR3 is 17 amino acids long. The V segment lost 1 base and the J segment 2 bases; nucleotides outside the gene matches: 7. Germline V lookup: CDR1 LGHNA, CDR2 YNFKEQ. CDR3 sequence (DNA): TGTGCCAGCAGCCAAGCCGCCCATAGCGGGGGGGCCTACGAGCAGTACTTC. Its protein is CASSQAAHSGGAYEQYF.

V is TRBV5-1 and J is TRBJ1-2; D might be TRBD1 (6 bases). The CDR3 totals 15 residues. Germline assignment: CDR1 SGHRS and CDR2 YFSETQ. V lost 1 base to trimming and J lost 4 bases, with 14 bases between them. CDR3 protein: CASSLRGGTAYGYTF. CDR3 sequence (DNA): TGCGCCAGCAGCTTGCGGGGGGGCACCGCCTATGGCTACACCTTC.

The sample holds many counts of this clonotype. V gene TRBV5-1 combines with J gene TRBJ2-1, with D possibly matching TRBD1 (5 bases). The CDR3 is 16 amino acids. Germline CDR1 is SGHRS and CDR2 is YFSETQ. With 4 bases removed from V and 7 bases from J, the gap between germline ends came to 21 bases. In nucleotides, the CDR3 is TGCGCCAGCAGCGAGGCGCAGGACACCCGGATAAATGAGCAGTTCTTC. Its protein is CASSEAQDTRINEQFF.

This chain uses TRBV2 with TRBJ1-6; TRBD1 aligns across 7 bases. The CDR3 sequence is 13 residues long. After removal of 10 bases from V and 8 bases from J, the junction contained 8 bases not matched to a gene. Germline V gene sequence: CDR1 SNHLY, CDR2 FYNNEI. CDR3 protein: CAKRGRMDSPLHF. In nucleotides, the CDR3 is TGTGCCAAGAGGGGGCGCATGGATTCACCCCTCCACTTT.

This clonotype occurred many times. This chain connects TRBV5-1 to TRBJ2-7; 8 nucleotides match TRBD1. Germline CDR1 SGHRS, CDR2 YFSETQ. The CDR3 is 13 residues long. The V and J ends lost 3 bases and 5 bases, in that order; junction bases with no gene match: 4. The CDR3 bases are TGCGCCAGCAGCTCGACAGGGGTCCACGAGCAGTACTTC. Its protein product is CASSSTGVHEQYF.

Here the CDR3 DNA reads TGTGCCAGCAGCTTAGCGCGGGGCCCCTACGAGCAGTACGTC. Translated: CASSLARGPYEQYV. The chain is built from TRBV7-2 and TRBJ2-7, with D tentatively TRBD2 (6 bases). CDR1 SGHTA and CDR2 FQGNSA come from the germline V gene. The V end was cut by 0 bases, the J end by 2 bases, with 8 bases between. This CDR3 spans 14 amino acids.

This clonotype was seen more than once but under ten times. The chain joins TRBV12-3 or TRBV12-4 to TRBJ2-5, with D tentatively TRBD1 or TRBD2 (6 bases each). This CDR3 contains 12 residues. V was clipped by 5 bases and J by 11 bases, with 15 bases between them. The CDR3 here is CASSPGGPRQYF. CDR3 in DNA: TGTGCCAGCAGTCCTGGGGGGCCCCGACAGTACTTC.

This chain uses TRBV7-6 with TRBJ2-1; 9 nucleotides align to TRBD1. The CDR3 has 16 amino acids. V lost 6 bases, J lost 7 bases, and 13 bases stayed unmatched. The V gene's germline CDR1 is SGHVS and CDR2 FNYEAQ. CDR3 sequence (DNA): TGTGCCAGCAGTAAAGGCCTCCGACAGGGGGGGAATGAGCAGTTCTTC. Protein: CASSKGLRQGGNEQFF.

The sample holds many counts of this clonotype. CDR3 loop: CASSGIAGGGVEQFF. The CDR3 DNA reads TGTGCCAGCAGCGGGATCGCGGGGGGCGGGGTGGAGCAGTTCTTC. This sequence joins TRBV7-2 and TRBJ2-1, with 8 positions matching TRBD2. CDR1 and CDR2 from the germline V gene are SGHTA and FQGNSA. The ends lost 5 bases at V and 10 bases at J; junction bases unmatched: 13. This CDR3 contains 15 residues.